This TCR beta chain was observed in a study of control samples from healthy donors and cancer patients. Using immunoSEQ multiplex PCR, the repertoire was profiled, and TCRdb retains in-frame clones only, with some absent. The repertoire includes about 59,000 clones, 87% of them detected once, and 10% to 15% sits in the top ten. Germline V gene sequence: CDR1 SGHNT, CDR2 YYREEE (reference sequence). The V end lost 0 bases, the J end lost 12 bases, and 18 bases lay between the germline ends. This CDR3 comprises 14 residues. This clone was observed a few times. The sample was PBMCs. The chain is built from TRBV5-4 and TRBJ1-2, with no clear D. The source is a woman in her fifties or sixties with lung cancer. The CDR3 spells CASSLAGGATGNTF. The CDR3 region has the DNA TGTGCCAGCAGCTTGGCAGGCGGCGCTACGGGGAACACCTTC.